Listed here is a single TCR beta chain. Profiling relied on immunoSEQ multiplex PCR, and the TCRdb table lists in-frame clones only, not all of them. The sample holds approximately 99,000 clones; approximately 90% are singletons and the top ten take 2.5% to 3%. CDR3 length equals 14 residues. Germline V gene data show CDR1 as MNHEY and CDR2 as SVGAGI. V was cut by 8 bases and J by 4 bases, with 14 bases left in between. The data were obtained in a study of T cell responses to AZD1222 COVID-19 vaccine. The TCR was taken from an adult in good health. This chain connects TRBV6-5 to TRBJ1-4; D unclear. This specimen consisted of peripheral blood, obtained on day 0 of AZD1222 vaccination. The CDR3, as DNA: TGTGCCAGCGGAAGTTCGAGTTATAATGAAAAACTGTTTTTT. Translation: CASGSSSYNEKLFF.